The present TCR beta chain was sequenced within a study of blood T cell repertoires in COVID-19. Study-wide background: T cells, B-cell-depleted T cells, or PBMCs provided the cDNA or gDNA that served as material.

Assay: immunoSEQ multiplex PCR; the TCRdb copy retains only in-frame clones and omits some. The sample holds roughly 30,000 clones; about nine tenths are singletons and the top ten take under 4.5%. This TCR came from a man between 60 and 70 years old with acute or convalescent COVID-19. The source material was peripheral blood.

The CDR3 is CASVGTAIPGGYTF. The CDR3 region has the DNA TGTGCCAGCGTTGGGACAGCTATCCCAGGCGGCTACACCTTC. The rearrangement uses TRBV28 and TRBJ1-2; 7 nucleotides align to TRBD1. V gave up 8 bases and J gave up 8 bases; unmatched junction bases: 14. CDR1 is MDHEN, CDR2 SYDVKM, per germline. The CDR3 has 14 amino acids.